The T cell receptor beta chain under discussion was sequenced for a study of cytomegalovirus exposure and HLA in healthy donors. Broader study findings: Overall, 164 TCR beta chains were annotated as cytomegalovirus-associated.

Germline assignment: CDR1 SGHVS and CDR2 FQNEAQ. Trimming removed 4 bases from V and 4 bases from J; junction bases left unmatched: 6. CDR3 length equals 14 residues. Concerning this clone: The antigen is not known.

TCRdb keeps only in-frame clones here, not all; method: immunoSEQ multiplex PCR. The sample lists around 130,000 clones, roughly 90% occurring once. The TCR comes from a man aged 25-45 years in good health and CMV-seronegative. The sample comprised PBMCs. This rearrangement joins TRBV7-8 to TRBJ2-5; 7 bases are shared with TRBD1. This CDR3 reads CASSSTTGLETQYF. The DNA for the CDR3 is TGTGCCAGCAGCTCTACGACAGGGCTAGAGACCCAGTACTTC.